This T cell receptor beta chain was recorded in a study of T cell changes during pregnancy in multiple sclerosis. The protocol was immunoSEQ multiplex PCR, while the TCRdb copy is restricted to in-frame clones and leaves out a portion. The table has tens of thousands of clones, roughly 90% seen once; the top ten hold approximately 9.5%. The TCR was taken from a female donor in good health, enrolled as a control in a pregnancy study. This specimen consisted of peripheral blood, obtained after pregnancy.

The CDR3 loop reads CASSLYGEESGYTF. The CDR3 region has the DNA TGCGCCAGCAGCTTGTATGGGGAGGAGAGTGGCTACACCTTC. The V and J genes are TRBV5-1 and TRBJ1-2; no clear D gene. The CDR3 consists of 14 residues. Trimming cost V 1 base and J 7 bases, with 14 bases left between them. CDR1 is SGHRS and CDR2 is YFSETQ in the germline V gene. Supplemented by reference TRBV5-1 and TRBJ1-2, the full variable domain reads KAGVTQTPRYLIKTRGQQVTLSCSPISGHRSVSWYQQTPGQGLQFLFEYFSETQRNKGNFPGRFSGRQFSNSRSEMNVSTLELGDSALYLCASSLYGEESGYTFGSGTRLTVV.